This T cell receptor beta chain was captured in a study of blood T cell repertoires in COVID-19. Overall study context: T cells, B-cell-depleted T cells, or PBMCs provided the cDNA or gDNA that served as material.

Produced via immunoSEQ multiplex PCR; TCRdb's table is partial and in-frame only. The top ten hold around a quarter of the sample, which has about 170,000 clones, about nine tenths seen once. In germline, CDR1 is LNHDA, CDR2 SQIVND (reference sequence). V shed 10 bases, J shed 6 bases, and the junction held 8 bases outside the gene matches. This CDR3 is built from 12 residues. The specimen was peripheral blood. The chain links TRBV19 to TRBJ1-2, with 7 bases aligning to TRBD1. This TCR came from a man aged 55 to 70 with acute or convalescent COVID-19. This CDR3 reads CATSDRVDGYTF. CDR3 bases: TGTGCCACTTCAGACAGGGTTGATGGCTACACCTTC.